Following are 26 T cell receptor beta chains from one sample sequenced in a study of T cell changes during pregnancy in multiple sclerosis. Data came from immunoSEQ multiplex PCR; TCRdb stores just in-frame clones and leaves some out. The sample shows 40,000 to 60,000 clones, approximately 92% of them seen only once. The sample consisted of peripheral blood, taken after pregnancy. These receptors were taken from a female donor with multiple sclerosis, enrolled in a pregnancy study.

This chain uses TRBV7-9 with TRBJ1-1, with TRBD1 as a possible D gene (6 bases). V was cut by 4 bases and J by 0 bases, with 12 bases left in between. Per the germline V gene, CDR1 is SEHNR and CDR2 is FQNEAQ (reference sequence). The CDR3 is 15 amino acids. The CDR3 sequence: CASSSSRTVNTEAFF. CDR3 bases: TGTGCCAGCAGCTCCAGCAGGACAGTGAACACTGAAGCTTTCTTT.

Details on this clone: No DNA is shown, since the ends of the CDR3 on it are uncertain; the CDR3 is the one TCRdb lists. The chain couples TRBV4-3 to TRBJ2-2; TRBD2 is the table's D call, not checked against the DNA. Counting both end residues, the CDR3 totals 15 amino acids. Per the germline V gene, CDR1 is LGHNA and CDR2 is YSLEER. CDR3 residues: CASSQDGFGAGELFF.

The chain links TRBV19 to TRBJ2-7; D is unresolved. The CDR3 extends over 15 amino acids. V dropped 0 bases and J dropped 5 bases, with 14 bases sitting between them. CDR1 LNHDA and CDR2 SQIVND come from the germline V gene (reference sequence). CDR3: CASSIDRQVTHEQYF. The DNA for the CDR3 is TGTGCCAGTAGTATAGATCGGCAGGTTACGCACGAGCAGTACTTC.

This clone turned up a few times. This chain connects TRBV5-6 to TRBJ2-5; a weak D match, TRBD1 (6 bases). The CDR3 extends over 16 amino acids. Trimming cost V 0 bases and J 7 bases, with 19 bases left between them. CDR1 is SGHDT, CDR2 YYEEEE, per germline. The CDR3 protein is CASSLVRQANDGTQYF. The DNA of the CDR3 is TGTGCCAGCAGCTTGGTTCGACAGGCAAACGACGGGACCCAGTACTTC.

This chain links TRBV9 with TRBJ2-5, with 12 positions matching TRBD2. The CDR3 covers 15 residues. The ends lost 7 bases at V and 5 bases at J; junction bases unmatched: 9. Germline V CDR1 and CDR2: SGDLS, YYNGEE. CDR3 DNA: TGTGCCAGCCGACCTAGCGGGGGGGCCTGGGAGACCCAGTACTTC. Amino acids: CASRPSGGAWETQYF.

The V and J genes are TRBV5-1 and TRBJ2-1; 7 bases fit TRBD2. This CDR3 contains 11 residues. The J segment lost 12 bases and the V segment lost 2 bases, leaving 2 bases of the junction unmatched. Germline V gene lookup returns CDR1 SGHRS and CDR2 YFSETQ. Here the CDR3 DNA reads TGCGCCAGCAGCTTAGGCGGGGGGCAGTTCTTC. This encodes CASSLGGGQFF.

This chain connects TRBV5-4 to TRBJ1-1, with D hard to call. The germline V and J ends were trimmed by 3 bases and 4 bases, with 16 bases remaining between them. The CDR3 sequence is 15 residues long. Per the germline V gene, CDR1 is SGHNT and CDR2 is YYREEE (reference sequence). CDR3 in amino acids: CASSSPGGLGTEAFF. The CDR3 nucleotides read TGTGCCAGCAGCTCCCCAGGAGGTTTAGGCACTGAAGCTTTCTTT.

J is TRBJ1-6 and V is TRBV2; D gene unclear. Trimming took off 11 bases at V and 7 bases at J, with 15 bases between the two ends. The CDR3 loop spans 13 amino acids. The germline V gene encodes CDR1 SNHLY and CDR2 FYNNEI. CDR3 nucleotide sequence: TGTGCCGGCCGACCTAGCCCGAATTCACCCCTCCACTTT. This sequence encodes CAGRPSPNSPLHF.

As DNA, the CDR3 is TGTGCCAGTAGTACACAAGTGTCTGGCACTGAAGCTTTCTTT. It translates to CASSTQVSGTEAFF. This chain joins TRBV19 and TRBJ1-1; no clear D gene. This CDR3 region has 14 residues. Germline CDR1 reads LNHDA; CDR2 reads SQIVND (reference sequence). Trimming removed 4 bases at V and 4 bases at J, with 13 bases between.

This chain connects TRBV19 to TRBJ1-3; D possibly corresponds to TRBD1 (5 bases). The CDR3 covers 14 residues. Germline CDR1 reads LNHDA; CDR2 reads SQIVND (reference sequence). V was shortened by 5 bases and J by 0 bases, with 8 bases between the two germline ends. In DNA form, the CDR3 reads TGTGCCAGTAGTTACAGGATCTCTGGAAACACCATATATTTT. It specifies CASSYRISGNTIYF.

The chain employs TRBV4-3 and TRBJ1-6; D remains ambiguous. With 0 bases removed from V and 8 bases from J, the gap between germline ends came to 8 bases. CDR1 is LGHNA, CDR2 YSLEER, per germline. The CDR3 has 14 amino acids. The CDR3 loop reads CASSQDPQDSPLHF. The CDR3 DNA follows: TGCGCCAGCAGCCAAGATCCCCAGGATTCACCCCTCCACTTT.

The V gene is TRBV9, the J gene TRBJ2-1; TRBD1 is a possible D gene (6 bases). Per germline, CDR1 SGDLS and CDR2 YYNGEE. The V gene lost 3 bases and the J gene lost 14 bases, with 18 bases spanning the gap. This CDR3 has 13 amino acids. CDR3 region: CASSATGQSHKFF. DNA for the CDR3: TGTGCCAGCAGCGCTACCGGACAGTCACACAAGTTCTTC.

The J gene is TRBJ1-2, the V gene TRBV15; 8 bases align to TRBD1. Germline V lookup: CDR1 LNHNV, CDR2 YYDKDF (reference sequence). V trimming: 0 bases; J trimming: 6 bases; junction bases outside the gene matches: 6. The CDR3 sequence is 15 residues long. CDR3 nucleotides: TGTGCCACCAGCAGAGATACCCAGGGGGCGCATGGCTACACCTTC. Its translation: CATSRDTQGAHGYTF.

The chain couples TRBV5-1 to TRBJ2-1, with TRBD2 matching over 10 bases. Germline assignment: CDR1 SGHRS and CDR2 YFSETQ. This CDR3 is 15 amino acids long. With V trimmed by 3 bases and J by 7 bases, 7 bases remained unmatched. The CDR3, as DNA: TGCGCCAGCAGCTACTTAGCGGGACTAGCGAATGAGCAGTTCTTC. Translation: CASSYLAGLANEQFF.

This clone was seen only once. The V and J genes are TRBV2 and TRBJ2-5; TRBD2 agrees at 7 bases. Germline assignment: CDR1 SNHLY and CDR2 FYNNEI. Losses at the gene ends were 4 bases for V and 4 bases for J; bases not matched to a gene: 6. The CDR3 runs 14 residues. CDR3 protein: CASSALATLETQYF. In DNA form, the CDR3 reads TGTGCCAGCAGTGCACTAGCGACGCTAGAGACCCAGTACTTC.

This clone was counted ten times or more. The V gene is TRBV4-3, the J gene TRBJ2-2, with 7 bases lining up with TRBD1. CDR1 is LGHNA, CDR2 YSLEER, per germline. J lost 5 bases, V lost 0 bases, and 6 bases had no gene match. This CDR3 is built from 16 residues. In DNA, the CDR3 is TGCGCCAGCAGCCAAGAAGTGGGACAGTTTACCGGGGAGCTGTTTTTT. Amino acid sequence: CASSQEVGQFTGELFF.

The V call is TRBV2, the J call TRBJ2-5, with 8 bases fitting TRBD2. Germline values: CDR1 SNHLY, CDR2 FYNNEI. This CDR3 comprises 15 residues. After removal of 8 bases from V and 5 bases from J, the junction contained 13 bases not matched to a gene. Here the CDR3 DNA reads TGTGCCAGCTCCCAGCGGACTAGCCGTGCTGAGACCCAGTACTTC. This codes for CASSQRTSRAETQYF.

The chain links TRBV7-6 to TRBJ2-5; TRBD2 matches at 7 bases. Germline CDR1 and CDR2: SGHVS and FNYEAQ. J lost 4 bases, V lost 4 bases, and 6 bases had no gene match. The CDR3 totals 14 residues. The CDR3 here is CASSWSPGGETQYF. In DNA, the CDR3 is TGTGCCAGCAGCTGGTCCCCGGGAGGAGAGACCCAGTACTTC.

This chain uses TRBV5-1 with TRBJ1-6; 12 bases line up with TRBD1. This CDR3 region has 17 residues. Germline trimming cut 4 bases from V and 8 bases from J; bases unmatched to any gene: 10. CDR1 and CDR2 (germline): SGHRS, YFSETQ. CDR3 nucleotides: TGCGCCAGCAGCGCGACCGGGACAGGGGGCGGTTATTCACCCCTCCACTTT. It is translated as CASSATGTGGGYSPLHF.

The genes are TRBV19 and TRBJ1-1; D unresolved. CDR1 and CDR2 (germline): LNHDA, SQIVND (reference sequence). CDR3 length: 14 residues. V was clipped by 5 bases and J by 5 bases, with 15 bases between them. CDR3 DNA: TGTGCCAGTAGTCTAGGACTAGTAGGGACTGAAGCTTTCTTT. Its protein is CASSLGLVGTEAFF.

This clone was detected once. The chain recombines TRBV27 with TRBJ1-1; 7 positions agree with TRBD1. CDR1 is MNHEY, CDR2 SMNVEV, per germline (reference sequence). The junction had 15 bases not matched to a gene; V was cut back by 4 bases and J by 4 bases. The CDR3 consists of 17 residues. The CDR3 here is CASSSRLGGGVATEAFF. CDR3 coding DNA: TGTGCCAGCAGTTCCCGCTTAGGGGGCGGCGTTGCCACTGAAGCTTTCTTT.

In nucleotides, the CDR3 is TGTGCCAGCAGCACTGAGGGTTTCCACGAGCAGTACTTC. Encoded protein: CASSTEGFHEQYF. The chain recombines TRBV11-2 with TRBJ2-7; the D gene is possibly TRBD2 (5 bases). V was pared by 5 bases and J by 5 bases, with 13 bases between. Germline loops: CDR1 SGHAT, CDR2 FQNNGV. The CDR3 covers 13 residues.

The chain has TRBV7-8 and TRBJ1-4; 7 bases align to TRBD1. The CDR3 contains 15 residues. Germline-derived CDR1 and CDR2 are SGHVS and FQNEAQ. After removal of 5 bases from V and 0 bases from J, the junction contained 3 bases not matched to a gene. CDR3 sequence reads: CASSPGQATNEKLFF. CDR3 nucleotide sequence: TGTGCCAGCAGCCCTGGACAGGCAACTAATGAAAAACTGTTTTTT. The variable domain in full, with the rest retrieved from reference TRBV7-8 and TRBJ1-4, is GAGVSQSPRYKVAKRGQDVALRCDPISGHVSLFWYQQALGQGPEFLTYFQNEAQLDKSGLPSDRFFAERPEGSVSTLKIQRTQQEDSAVYLCASSPGQATNEKLFFGSGTQLSVL.

V gene TRBV6-5 combines with J gene TRBJ2-1, with D unclear. Looked up from germline, CDR1 is MNHEY and CDR2 is SVGAGI. Trimming cost V 6 bases and J 4 bases, with 10 bases left between them. The CDR3 is 13 residues long. The CDR3 region is CASSREVYNEQFF. The CDR3 coding sequence is TGTGCCAGCAGCCGAGAGGTATACAATGAGCAGTTCTTC.

The count of this clone is one. The genes are TRBV7-2 and TRBJ2-2; 9 bases are shared with TRBD1. Germline V CDR1 and CDR2: SGHTA, FQGNSA. The junction had 0 bases not matched to a gene; V was cut back by 1 base and J by 0 bases. The CDR3 is made up of 16 amino acids. The CDR3 bases are TGTGCCAGCAGCTTAGGACAGGGGGCGAACACCGGGGAGCTGTTTTTT. Translating gives CASSLGQGANTGELFF.

The rearrangement joins TRBV5-5 to TRBJ1-1; a weak D match, TRBD1 (6 bases). The CDR3 runs 13 residues. Trimming cost V 6 bases and J 4 bases, with 13 bases left between them. In germline, CDR1 is SGHKS, CDR2 YYEKEE (reference sequence). The chain's CDR3 is CASIVRGGTEAFF. Written as DNA, the CDR3 is TGTGCCAGCATCGTGAGGGGGGGCACTGAAGCTTTCTTT. Full variable domain (missing parts from reference TRBV5-5 and TRBJ1-1): DAGVTQSPTHLIKTRGQQVTLRCSPISGHKSVSWYQQVLGQGPQFIFQYYEKEERGRGNFPDRFSARQFPNYSSELNVNALLLGDSALYLCASIVRGGTEAFFGQGTRLTVV.